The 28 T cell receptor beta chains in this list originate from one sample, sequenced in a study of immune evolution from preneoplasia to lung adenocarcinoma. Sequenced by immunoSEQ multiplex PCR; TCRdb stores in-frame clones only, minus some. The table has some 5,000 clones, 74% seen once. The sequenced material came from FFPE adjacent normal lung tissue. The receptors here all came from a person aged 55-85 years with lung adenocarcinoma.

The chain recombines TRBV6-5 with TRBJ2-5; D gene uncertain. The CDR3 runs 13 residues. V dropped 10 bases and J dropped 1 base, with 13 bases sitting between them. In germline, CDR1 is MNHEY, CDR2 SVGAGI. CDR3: CAIARVPQETQYF. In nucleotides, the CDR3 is TGTGCCATAGCCCGGGTGCCCCAAGAGACCCAGTACTTC.

The CDR3 DNA is TGTGCCATCGGGACAGGAGGCCTCTTCTATGGCTACACCTTC. This translates into CAIGTGGLFYGYTF. The J gene is TRBJ1-2, the V gene TRBV10-3, with 8 bases that match TRBD1. There are 14 residues in the CDR3. The germline V gene has CDR1 ENHRY and CDR2 SYGVKD. V was pared by 8 bases and J by 4 bases, with 9 bases of the junction left unmatched.

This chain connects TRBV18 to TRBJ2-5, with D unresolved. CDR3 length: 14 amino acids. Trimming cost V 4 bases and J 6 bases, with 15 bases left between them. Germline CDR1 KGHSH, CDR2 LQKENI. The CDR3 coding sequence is TGTGCCAGCTCACTGGACGCCCCCTTGAAGACCCAGTACTTC. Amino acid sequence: CASSLDAPLKTQYF.

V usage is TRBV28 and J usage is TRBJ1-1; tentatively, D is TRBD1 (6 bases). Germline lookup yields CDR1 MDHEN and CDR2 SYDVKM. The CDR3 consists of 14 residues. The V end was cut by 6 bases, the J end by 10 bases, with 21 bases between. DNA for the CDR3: TGTGCCAGCAGAAATTTCGAAACAGGGACCGCAGCTTTCTTT. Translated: CASRNFETGTAAFF.

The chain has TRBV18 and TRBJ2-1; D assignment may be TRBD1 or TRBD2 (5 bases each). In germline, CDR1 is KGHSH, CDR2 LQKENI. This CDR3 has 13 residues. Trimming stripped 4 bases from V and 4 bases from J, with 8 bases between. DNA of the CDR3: TGTGCCAGCTCACGGGACCAATACAATGAGCAGTTCTTC. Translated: CASSRDQYNEQFF.

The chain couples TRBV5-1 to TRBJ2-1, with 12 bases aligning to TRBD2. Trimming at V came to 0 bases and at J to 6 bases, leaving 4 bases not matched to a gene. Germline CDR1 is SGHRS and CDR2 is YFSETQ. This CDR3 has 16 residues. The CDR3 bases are TGCGCCAGCAGCTTGGGACAACTAGCGGGAGGCAATGAGCAGTTCTTC. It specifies CASSLGQLAGGNEQFF. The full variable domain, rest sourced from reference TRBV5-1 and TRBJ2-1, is KAGVTQTPRYLIKTRGQQVTLSCSPISGHRSVSWYQQTPGQGLQFLFEYFSETQRNKGNFPGRFSGRQFSNSRSEMNVSTLELGDSALYLCASSLGQLAGGNEQFFGPGTRLTVL.

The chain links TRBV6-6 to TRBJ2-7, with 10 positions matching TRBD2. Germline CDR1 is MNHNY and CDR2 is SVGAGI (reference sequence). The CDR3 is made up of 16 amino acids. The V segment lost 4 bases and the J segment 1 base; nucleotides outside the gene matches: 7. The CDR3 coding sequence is TGTGCCAGCAGTTTCTCTACTAGCGGGAATTCCTACGAGCAGTACTTC. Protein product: CASSFSTSGNSYEQYF.

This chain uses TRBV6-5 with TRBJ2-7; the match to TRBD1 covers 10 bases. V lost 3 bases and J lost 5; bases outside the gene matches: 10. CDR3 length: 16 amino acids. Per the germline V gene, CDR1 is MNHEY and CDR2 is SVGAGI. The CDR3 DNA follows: TGTGCCAGCAGTTATTCCACCGGGACAGGGGCCCACGAGCAGTACTTC. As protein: CASSYSTGTGAHEQYF.

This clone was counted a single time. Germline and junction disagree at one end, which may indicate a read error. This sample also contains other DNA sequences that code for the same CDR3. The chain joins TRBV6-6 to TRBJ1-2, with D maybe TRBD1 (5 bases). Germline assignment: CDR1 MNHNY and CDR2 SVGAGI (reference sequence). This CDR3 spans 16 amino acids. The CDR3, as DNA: TGTGCCAGCAGTCACCGGGCCTCAGGGACTAACTATGGCTACACCTTT. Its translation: CASSHRASGTNYGYTF.

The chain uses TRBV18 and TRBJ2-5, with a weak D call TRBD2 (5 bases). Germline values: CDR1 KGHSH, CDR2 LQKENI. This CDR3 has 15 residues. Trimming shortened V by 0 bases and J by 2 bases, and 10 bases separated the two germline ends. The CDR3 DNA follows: TGTGCCAGCTCACCACCGAGGGCAGCTCAAGAGACCCAGTACTTC. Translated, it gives CASSPPRAAQETQYF.

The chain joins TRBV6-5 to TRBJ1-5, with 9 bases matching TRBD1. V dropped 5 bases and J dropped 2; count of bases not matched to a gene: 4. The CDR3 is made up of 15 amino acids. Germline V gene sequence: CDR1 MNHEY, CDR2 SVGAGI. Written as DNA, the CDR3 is TGTGCCAGCAGTCTACAGGGGGCAGGCAATCAGCCCCAGCATTTT. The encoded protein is CASSLQGAGNQPQHF.

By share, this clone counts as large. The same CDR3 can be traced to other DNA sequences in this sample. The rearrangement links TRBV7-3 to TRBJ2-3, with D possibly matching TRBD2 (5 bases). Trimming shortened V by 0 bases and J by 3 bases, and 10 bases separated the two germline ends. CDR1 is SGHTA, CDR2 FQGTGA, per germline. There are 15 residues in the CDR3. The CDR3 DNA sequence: TGTGCCAGCAGCTTAACGAGCGGTGAAACAGATACGCAGTATTTT. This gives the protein CASSLTSGETDTQYF.

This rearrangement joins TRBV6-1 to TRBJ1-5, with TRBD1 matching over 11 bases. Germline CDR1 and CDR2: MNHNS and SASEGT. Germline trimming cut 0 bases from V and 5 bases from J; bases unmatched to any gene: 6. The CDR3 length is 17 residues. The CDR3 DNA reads TGTGCCAGCAGTGAAGCTCAAGGGACAGGGGGATATCAGCCCCAGCATTTT. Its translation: CASSEAQGTGGYQPQHF.

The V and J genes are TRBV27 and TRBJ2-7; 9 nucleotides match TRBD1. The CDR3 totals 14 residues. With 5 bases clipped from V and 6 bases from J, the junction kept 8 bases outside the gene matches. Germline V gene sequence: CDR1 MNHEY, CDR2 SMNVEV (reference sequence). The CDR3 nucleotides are TGTGCCAGCAGTCCGGGGGGACAGGGTTTCGAGCAGTACTTC. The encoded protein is CASSPGGQGFEQYF.

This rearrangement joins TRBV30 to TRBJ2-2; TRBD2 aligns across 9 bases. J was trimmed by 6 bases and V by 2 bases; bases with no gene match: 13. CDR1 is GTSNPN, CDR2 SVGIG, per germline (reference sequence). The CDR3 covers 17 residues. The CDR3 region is CAWSPPFAGGIPGELFF. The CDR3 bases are TGTGCCTGGAGTCCCCCTTTTGCGGGAGGGATCCCCGGGGAGCTGTTTTTT.

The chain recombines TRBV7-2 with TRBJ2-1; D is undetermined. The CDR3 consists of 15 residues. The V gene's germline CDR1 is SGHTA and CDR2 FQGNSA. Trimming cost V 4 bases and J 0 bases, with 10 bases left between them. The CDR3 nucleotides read TGTGCCAGCAGCTCCTTCCTGAGCTCCTACAATGAGCAGTTCTTC. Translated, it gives CASSSFLSSYNEQFF.

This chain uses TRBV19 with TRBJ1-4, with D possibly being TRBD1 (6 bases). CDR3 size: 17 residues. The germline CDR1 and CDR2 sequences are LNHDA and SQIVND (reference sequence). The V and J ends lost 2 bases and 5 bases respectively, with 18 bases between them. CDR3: CASSIPRQGIINEKLFF. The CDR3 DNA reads TGTGCCAGTAGTATACCGCGGCAGGGGATTATAAATGAAAAACTGTTTTTT.

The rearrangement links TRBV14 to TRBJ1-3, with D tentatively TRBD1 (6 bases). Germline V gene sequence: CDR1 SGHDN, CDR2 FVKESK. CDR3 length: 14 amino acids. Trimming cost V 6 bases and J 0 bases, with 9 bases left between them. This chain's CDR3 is CASRQGGSGNTIYF. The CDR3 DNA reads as TGTGCCAGCAGACAGGGCGGCTCTGGAAACACCATATATTTT.

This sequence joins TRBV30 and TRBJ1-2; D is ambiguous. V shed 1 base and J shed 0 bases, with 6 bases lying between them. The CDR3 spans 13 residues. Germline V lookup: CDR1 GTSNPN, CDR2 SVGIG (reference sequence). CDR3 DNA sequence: TGTGCCTGGAGTGGGACCTCTAACTATGGCTACACCTTC. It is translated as CAWSGTSNYGYTF.

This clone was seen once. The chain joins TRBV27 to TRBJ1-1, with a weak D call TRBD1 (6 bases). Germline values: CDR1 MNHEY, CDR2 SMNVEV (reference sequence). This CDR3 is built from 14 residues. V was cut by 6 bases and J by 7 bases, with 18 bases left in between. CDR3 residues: CASSTSQGVGEAFF. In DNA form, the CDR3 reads TGTGCCAGCAGCACATCACAGGGTGTCGGTGAAGCTTTCTTT.

CDR3 residues: CASSVGHGGGNEQFF. CDR3 nucleotides: TGTGCCAGCAGCGTAGGACACGGGGGGGGGAATGAGCAGTTCTTC. This chain joins TRBV9 and TRBJ2-1, with 8 bases identical to TRBD2. V lost 0 bases, J lost 7 bases, and 6 bases stayed unmatched. CDR1 and CDR2 (germline): SGDLS, YYNGEE. The CDR3 is 15 residues long. The full variable domain, completed using reference TRBV9 and TRBJ2-1, is DSGVTQTPKHLITATGQRVTLRCSPRSGDLSVYWYQQSLDQGLQFLIQYYNGEERAKGNILERFSAQQFPDLHSELNLSSLELGDSALYFCASSVGHGGGNEQFFGPGTRLTVL.

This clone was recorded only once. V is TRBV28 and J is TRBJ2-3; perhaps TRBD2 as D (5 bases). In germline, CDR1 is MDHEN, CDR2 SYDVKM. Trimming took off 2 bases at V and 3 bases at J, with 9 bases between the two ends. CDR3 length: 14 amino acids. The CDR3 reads CASSLEGWTDTQYF. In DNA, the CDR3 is TGTGCCAGCAGTTTAGAGGGTTGGACAGATACGCAGTATTTT.

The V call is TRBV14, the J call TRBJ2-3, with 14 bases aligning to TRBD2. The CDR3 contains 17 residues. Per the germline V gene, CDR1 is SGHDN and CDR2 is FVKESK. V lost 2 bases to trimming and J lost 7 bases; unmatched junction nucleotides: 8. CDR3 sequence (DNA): TGTGCCAGCAGCCAACGCGGGACTAGCGGGAGCTCATATACGCAGTATTTT. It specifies CASSQRGTSGSSYTQYF.

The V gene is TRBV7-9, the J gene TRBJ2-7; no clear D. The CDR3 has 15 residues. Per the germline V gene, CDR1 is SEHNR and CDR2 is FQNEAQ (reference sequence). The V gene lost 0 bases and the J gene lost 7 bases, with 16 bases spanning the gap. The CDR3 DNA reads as TGTGCCAGCAGCTTAGCCGGCGACTCGTTATGGGAGCAGTACTTC. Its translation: CASSLAGDSLWEQYF.

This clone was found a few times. CDR3 sequence reads: CAITDRTLGYEQYF. The CDR3 region has the DNA TGTGCCATCACGGACAGGACCCTAGGGTACGAGCAGTACTTC. V usage is TRBV6-6 and J usage is TRBJ2-7; 7 nucleotides align to TRBD1. Germline V lookup: CDR1 MNHNY, CDR2 SVGAGI (reference sequence). CDR3 length: 14 amino acids. The ends lost 10 bases at V and 4 bases at J; junction bases unmatched: 13.

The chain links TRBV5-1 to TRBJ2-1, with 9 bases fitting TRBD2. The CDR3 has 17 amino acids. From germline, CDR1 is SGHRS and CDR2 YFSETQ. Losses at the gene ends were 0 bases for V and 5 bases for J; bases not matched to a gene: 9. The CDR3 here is CASSLELTGTSHNEQFF. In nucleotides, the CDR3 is TGCGCCAGCAGCTTGGAGTTAACCGGGACTAGCCACAATGAGCAGTTCTTC.

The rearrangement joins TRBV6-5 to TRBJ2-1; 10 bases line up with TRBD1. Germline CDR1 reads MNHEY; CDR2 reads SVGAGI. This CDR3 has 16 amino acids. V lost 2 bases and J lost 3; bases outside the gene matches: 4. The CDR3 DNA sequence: TGTGCCAGCAGTTACAGGGGGACAGGGGACTACAATGAGCAGTTCTTC. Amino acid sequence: CASSYRGTGDYNEQFF.

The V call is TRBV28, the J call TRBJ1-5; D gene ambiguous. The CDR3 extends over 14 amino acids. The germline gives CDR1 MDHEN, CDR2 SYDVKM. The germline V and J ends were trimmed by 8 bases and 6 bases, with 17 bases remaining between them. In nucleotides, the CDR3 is TGTGCCAGCGCCCTAAGGGTAGAAGGTCAGCCCCAGCATTTT. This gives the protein CASALRVEGQPQHF.